A selection of T cell receptor beta chains follows, all from one sample in a study of response to subunit inactivated influenza vaccine. From the RT-PCR reads, TCRdb called clonotypes with MiXCR, one entry per CDR3 protein. The sample holds hundreds of thousands of distinct CDR3 sequences, over 11% seen once. The source material was PBMCs from blood, sampled about 14 days before vaccination. The receptor set was obtained from a man aged 45 to 65 who received an inactivated influenza vaccine. The CDR3 runs from the conserved cysteine through the conserved F or W. A D gene is named only where the DNA matches it firmly. Expanded clones are given a class, and other clones once, few, many or no size at all.

size	V	D	J	length	DNA	CDR3
few	TRBV29-1	-	TRBJ1-1	11	TGCAGCGTCGTCAGGCCAGCTGAAGCTTTCTTT	CSVVRPAEAFF
few	TRBV12-3/TRBV12-4	TRBD1	TRBJ2-7	17	TGTGCCAGCAGTTTGACAGGGGGCTTCAGAAGCTCCTACGAGCAGTACTTC	CASSLTGGFRSSYEQYF
many	TRBV7-2	TRBD1	TRBJ2-3	14	TGTGCCAGCAGCCTAAGCAGGGGGACAGATACGCAGTATTTT	CASSLSRGTDTQYF
few	TRBV20-1	TRBD1	TRBJ1-4	17	TGCAGTGCTAGAGCTGAAGGGGGACAGTCAACTAATGAAAAACTGTTTTTT	CSARAEGGQSTNEKLFF
few	TRBV27	-	TRBJ2-7	13	TGTGCCAGCAGTGCCCGGACAGTCCGCGAGCAGTACTTC	CASSARTVREQYF
many	TRBV20-1	-	TRBJ2-1	11	TGCAGTGCTAGCTGGGGGTATGAGCAGTTCTTC	CSASWGYEQFF
-	TRBV19	TRBD1	TRBJ2-2	14	TGTGCCAGTGGGGCAGGGGGCAACACCGGGGAGCTGTTTTTT	CASGAGGNTGELFF
few	TRBV4-2	-	TRBJ2-1	12	TGTGCCAGCAGCCCCGTTGGGTATGAGCAGTTCTTC	CASSPVGYEQFF
few	TRBV7-9	-	TRBJ2-7	14	TGTGCCAGCAGCTTAGGAACAGGCTGGTACGAGCAGTACTTC	CASSLGTGWYEQYF
few	TRBV5-1	TRBD2	TRBJ2-3	16	TGCGCCAGCAGCTTGGGGGGGGACTACTTCACAGATACGCAGTATTTT	CASSLGGDYFTDTQYF
-	TRBV7-6	-	TRBJ2-5	13	TGTGCCAGCAGCTCGAATCAAGGGGAGACCCAGTACTTC	CASSSNQGETQYF
-	TRBV5-5	-	TRBJ2-3	15	TGTGCCAGCAGCTTGTGGGGTGGTGGGACAGATACGCAGTATTTT	CASSLWGGGTDTQYF
many	TRBV11-2	-	TRBJ1-2	17	TGTGCCAGCAGCCCCGGTTCGGAGCGCAGGACGGACTATGGCTACACCTTC	CASSPGSERRTDYGYTF